The rows below give T cell receptor beta chains drawn from one sample of a study of cytomegalovirus exposure and HLA in healthy donors. Assay: immunoSEQ multiplex PCR; the TCRdb copy retains only in-frame clones and omits some. The table shows about 190,000 clones, with around three quarters occurring only once. Sequencing was done on a sample of PBMCs. The receptor set was obtained from a young woman in good health and CMV-seronegative. Each CDR3 is given with its conserved first and last residue. D genes are given only for firm matches. Some rows have no size entry. The others give once, few or many, or a class for an expanded clone.

TRBJ1-1	-	TRBV7-2	-	CASSLVSGSPAEAFF	TGTGCCAGCAGCTTAGTCTCCGGGTCCCCCGCTGAAGCTTTCTTT
TRBJ1-3	-	TRBV7-8	-	CASSSRTVLNTIYF	TGTGCCAGCAGCTCCCGGACAGTACTAAACACCATATATTTT
TRBJ2-5	-	TRBV9	-	CASSVALTAQETQYF	TGTGCCAGCAGCGTAGCCTTGACAGCCCAAGAGACCCAGTACTTC
TRBJ1-2	TRBD1	TRBV5-1	few	CASSSETGLEADYGYTF	TGCGCCAGCAGCTCTGAGACAGGGTTAGAGGCCGACTATGGCTACACCTTC
TRBJ1-5	-	TRBV4-2	-	CASSQDKQNQPQHF	TGTGCCAGCAGCCAAGATAAACAGAATCAGCCCCAGCATTTT
TRBJ2-3	-	TRBV11-3	-	CASSPAPSAGDTQYF	TGTGCCAGCAGCCCCGCACCCTCGGCGGGAGATACGCAGTATTTT
TRBJ2-7	-	TRBV5-7	-	CASSWTVSISYEQYF	TGTGCCAGCAGCTGGACAGTTTCCATCTCCTACGAGCAGTACTTC
TRBJ2-5	TRBD2	TRBV6-1	-	CASSEMSVASGLWYF	TGTGCCAGCAGTGAAATGAGTGTGGCTAGCGGACTGTGGTACTTC
TRBJ2-1	TRBD2	TRBV10-3	-	CAIRGLAGANNEQFF	TGTGCCATCAGAGGGCTAGCGGGGGCCAACAATGAGCAGTTCTTC
TRBJ2-7	-	TRBV9	-	CASSGGSYEQYF	TGTGCCAGCAGCGGAGGGTCCTACGAGCAGTACTTC
TRBJ1-1	TRBD1	TRBV27	-	CASSHYTGDTEAFF	TGTGCCAGCAGTCACTATACAGGGGACACTGAAGCTTTCTTT
TRBJ2-3	TRBD1	TRBV10-1	-	CASKRTGLTDTQYF	TGCGCCAGCAAGCGGACAGGGCTGACAGATACGCAGTATTTT
TRBJ2-7	-	TRBV2	-	CASSGNSFIDEQYF	TGTGCCAGCAGTGGGAACAGTTTTATTGACGAGCAGTACTTC
TRBJ2-2	TRBD1	TRBV2	-	CASSEARTGQGELFF	TGTGCCAGCAGTGAAGCAAGGACAGGTCAGGGGGAGCTGTTTTTT
TRBJ2-5	TRBD2	TRBV6-5	-	CASSQTSGVQETQYF	TGTGCCAGCAGTCAGACTAGCGGGGTCCAAGAGACCCAGTACTTC
TRBJ2-5	-	TRBV7-3	-	CASSSKNQETQYF	TGTGCCAGCAGCTCAAAAAATCAAGAGACCCAGTACTTC
TRBJ2-5	-	TRBV12-2	-	CASRLRWTAQETQYF	TGTGCAAGTCGCTTAAGGTGGACTGCCCAAGAGACCCAGTACTTC
TRBJ1-2	-	TRBV27	-	CASNRIGGRSYGYTF	TGTGCCAGCAACAGGATCGGGGGTCGGAGCTATGGCTACACCTTC
TRBJ2-7	TRBD1	TRBV28	-	CASSSPGQGTPDEQYF	TGTGCCAGCAGTTCACCGGGACAGGGGACCCCAGACGAGCAGTACTTC
TRBJ1-5	-	TRBV7-8	-	CASSLKAGPHSNQPQHF	TGTGCCAGCAGCTTAAAAGCAGGGCCCCACAGCAATCAGCCCCAGCATTTT
TRBJ2-5	TRBD2	TRBV27	-	CASSHLAGGLETQYF	TGTGCCAGCAGTCACCTAGCGGGAGGGTTGGAGACCCAGTACTTC
TRBJ1-3	-	TRBV28	-	CASSFTFGQLRSGNTIYF	TGTGCCAGCAGTTTTACTTTCGGACAGCTACGCTCTGGAAACACCATATATTTT